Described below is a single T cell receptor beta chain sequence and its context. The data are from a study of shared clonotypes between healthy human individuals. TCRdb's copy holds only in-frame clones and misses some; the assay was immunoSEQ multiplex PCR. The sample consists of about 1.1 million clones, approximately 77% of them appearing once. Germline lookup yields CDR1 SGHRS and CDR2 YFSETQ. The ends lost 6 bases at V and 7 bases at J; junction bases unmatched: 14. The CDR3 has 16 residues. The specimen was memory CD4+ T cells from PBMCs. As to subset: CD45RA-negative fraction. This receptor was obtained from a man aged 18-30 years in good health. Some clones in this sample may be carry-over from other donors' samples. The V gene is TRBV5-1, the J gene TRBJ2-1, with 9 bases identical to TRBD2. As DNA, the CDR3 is TGCGCCAGCAAGGAAATAGCGGGAGTTTCGGGGAATGAGCAGTTCTTC. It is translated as CASKEIAGVSGNEQFF.